The 25 T cell receptor beta chains presented below share a single source sample, sequenced in a study of chemoradiotherapy in HPV16-positive cancers. Produced via immunoSEQ multiplex PCR; TCRdb's table is partial and in-frame only. The sample holds tens of thousands of clones, more than 85% seen once. The specimen comprised blood, sampled from a patient who underwent chemoradiotherapy. These TCRs come from a human donor with HPV-associated anogenital cancer.

The chain joins TRBV6-5 to TRBJ1-2; 7 bases agree with TRBD1. Germline CDR1 MNHEY, CDR2 SVGAGI. V dropped 2 bases and J dropped 3; count of bases not matched to a gene: 3. There are 14 residues in the CDR3. In DNA form, the CDR3 reads TGTGCCAGCAGTTACCGGGACAGCTACTATGGCTACACCTTC. As protein: CASSYRDSYYGYTF.

For this clone: One junction end does not reproduce the germline sequence, and a read error may be involved. The chain carries TRBV27 and TRBJ1-6, with D uncertain. Germline-derived CDR1 and CDR2 are MNHEY and SMNVEV (reference sequence). CDR3 size: 13 residues. This chain's CDR3 is CATSAEGNSPLHF. The DNA for the CDR3 is TGTGCCACCAGTGCAGAGGGTAATTCACCCCTCCACTTT.

The J gene is TRBJ1-1, the V gene TRBV27; maybe TRBD1 (6 bases). V lost 8 bases and J 1 base, leaving 14 bases between the germline ends. Germline loops: CDR1 MNHEY, CDR2 SMNVEV (reference sequence). This CDR3 has 14 residues. The CDR3 nucleotides are TGTGCCAGCGCTGGACGGACAGAGAACACTGAAGCTTTCTTT. Protein: CASAGRTENTEAFF.

The rearrangement joins TRBV5-4 to TRBJ1-1; unclear D gene. Trimming took 4 bases from V and 0 from J, leaving 13 bases between them. The CDR3 consists of 15 residues. Looked up from germline, CDR1 is SGHNT and CDR2 is YYREEE (reference sequence). As DNA, the CDR3 is TGTGCCAGCAGCATTGACGGGGAGATGAACACTGAAGCTTTCTTT. Translating it yields CASSIDGEMNTEAFF. The complete variable domain, with remaining parts taken from reference TRBV5-4 and TRBJ1-1, reads ETGVTQSPTHLIKTRGQQVTLRCSSQSGHNTVSWYQQALGQGPQFIFQYYREEENGRGNFPPRFSGLQFPNYSSELNVNALELDDSALYLCASSIDGEMNTEAFFGQGTRLTVV.

V and J are TRBV27 and TRBJ1-6; D perhaps matches TRBD1 (5 bases). The CDR3 totals 15 residues. Germline lookup yields CDR1 MNHEY and CDR2 SMNVEV (reference sequence). Trimming took off 3 bases at V and 2 bases at J, with 8 bases between the two ends. The CDR3 bases are TGTGCCAGCAGTTTGCAAGGGGCCTATAATTCACCCCTCCACTTT. It encodes CASSLQGAYNSPLHF.

J is TRBJ2-7 and V is TRBV9, with D uncertain. Germline V gives CDR1 SGDLS, CDR2 YYNGEE. Trimming stripped 0 bases from V and 2 bases from J, with 6 bases between. The CDR3 is 13 residues long. The CDR3 region has the DNA TGTGCCAGCAGCGTAGCCTCTGCCTACGAGCAGTACTTC. As protein: CASSVASAYEQYF.

The chain recombines TRBV5-6 with TRBJ1-2; perhaps TRBD1 as D (6 bases). The V gene lost 0 bases and the J gene lost 1 base, with 16 bases spanning the gap. Germline loops: CDR1 SGHDT, CDR2 YYEEEE. The CDR3 contains 17 residues. CDR3 nucleotides: TGTGCCAGCAGCTTGGTAGCCGGGGGCGCCCTTAACTATGGCTACACCTTC. Its translation: CASSLVAGGALNYGYTF.

The chain combines TRBV7-9 with TRBJ2-3, with 12 positions matching TRBD2. Germline V gene lookup returns CDR1 SEHNR and CDR2 FQNEAQ (reference sequence). Germline trimming cut 5 bases from V and 1 base from J; bases unmatched to any gene: 7. The CDR3 contains 17 residues. CDR3 in DNA: TGTGCCAGCAGCACCCTAGCGGGGGGGCCTGGCACAGATACGCAGTATTTT. Translating it yields CASSTLAGGPGTDTQYF.

The gene calls are TRBV25-1 and TRBJ2-2; 8 bases align to TRBD2. CDR3 length: 13 residues. CDR1 is MGHDK, CDR2 SYGVNS, per germline. Trimming took 7 bases from V and 9 from J; bases not matched to a gene: 7. CDR3 residues: CASTGGNGRELFF. The CDR3 nucleotides are TGTGCCAGCACGGGGGGGAATGGCCGGGAGCTGTTTTTT.

The chain is built from TRBV5-1 and TRBJ1-1, with TRBD1 matching over 9 bases. The junction had 7 bases not matched to a gene; V was cut back by 7 bases and J by 0 bases. CDR3 length equals 15 residues. CDR1 and CDR2 from the germline V gene are SGHRS and YFSETQ. The CDR3 nucleotides are TGCGCCAGCTTCCGGGACAGGGTGGTGAACACTGAAGCTTTCTTT. This gives the protein CASFRDRVVNTEAFF.

V gene TRBV28 combines with J gene TRBJ2-3, with a weak D call TRBD2 (6 bases). Per the germline V gene, CDR1 is MDHEN and CDR2 is SYDVKM. The CDR3 has 15 residues. The V and J ends lost 6 bases and 8 bases respectively, with 21 bases between them. DNA of the CDR3: TGTGCCAGCAGGCCCGGGGGAACCCGTGGTGGTACGCAGTATTTT. Encoded protein: CASRPGGTRGGTQYF. Together with reference TRBV28 and TRBJ2-3, the CDR3 gives the full variable domain: DVKVTQSSRYLVKRTGEKVFLECVQDMDHENMFWYRQDPGLGLRLIYFSYDVKMKEKGDIPEGYSVSREKKERFSLILESASTNQTSMYLCASRPGGTRGGTQYFGPGTRLTVL.

The V gene is TRBV28, the J gene TRBJ1-5, with 7 bases aligning to TRBD1. Germline CDR1 and CDR2: MDHEN and SYDVKM. The V gene end was trimmed by 5 bases and the J gene end by 5 bases; junction bases not matched to a gene: 12. The CDR3 spans 16 residues. In nucleotides, the CDR3 is TGTGCCAGCAGTACCCTAACAGACAGGGAGGATCAGCCCCAGCATTTT. As protein: CASSTLTDREDQPQHF.

V gene TRBV19 combines with J gene TRBJ1-5; no definite D call. Germline CDR1 reads LNHDA; CDR2 reads SQIVND (reference sequence). Trimming left V 4 bases short and J 0 bases short, with 7 bases between. CDR3 length equals 14 residues. CDR3: CASSTTYSNQPQHF. CDR3 sequence (DNA): TGTGCCAGTAGTACCACCTATAGCAATCAGCCCCAGCATTTT.

The V call is TRBV6-6, the J call TRBJ2-3, with D unclear. Germline loops: CDR1 MNHNY, CDR2 SVGAGI (reference sequence). The V end lost 4 bases, the J end lost 0 bases, and 11 bases lay between the germline ends. The CDR3 is 15 amino acids. CDR3 protein: CASSSSWGSTDTQYF. In DNA, the CDR3 is TGTGCCAGCAGTTCTTCTTGGGGAAGCACAGATACGCAGTATTTT.

The V and J genes are TRBV28 and TRBJ2-1, with 7 bases identical to TRBD1. The CDR3 totals 15 residues. CDR1 is MDHEN and CDR2 is SYDVKM in the germline V gene. J was trimmed by 6 bases and V by 7 bases; bases with no gene match: 12. The CDR3 DNA follows: TGTGCCAGCACCCCCTCCGGACACAGGGGCAATGAGCAGTTCTTC. It translates to CASTPSGHRGNEQFF.

V and J are TRBV5-1 and TRBJ1-4; 9 nucleotides line up with TRBD1. Germline assignment: CDR1 SGHRS and CDR2 YFSETQ. This CDR3 is built from 14 residues. V lost 4 bases and J lost 4; bases outside the gene matches: 2. CDR3 DNA: TGCGCCAGCAGCGGGACAGGGTTTAATGAAAAACTGTTTTTT. Amino acid sequence: CASSGTGFNEKLFF.

The chain employs TRBV16 and TRBJ1-2; D is unclear. Germline-derived CDR1 and CDR2 are KGHSY and FQNENV. This CDR3 spans 14 amino acids. Trimming stripped 4 bases from V and 3 bases from J, with 12 bases between. The CDR3 DNA reads as TGTGCCAGCAGCCCTTGGGTTATGGACTATGGCTACACCTTC. It codes for CASSPWVMDYGYTF.

The V and J genes are TRBV6-4 and TRBJ2-7; D might be TRBD2 (5 bases). The germline V gene encodes CDR1 MRHNA and CDR2 SNTAGT. V lost 2 bases to trimming and J lost 5 bases, with 19 bases between them. This CDR3 comprises 16 residues. The CDR3 is CASSDVPGSSVNEQYF. The DNA for the CDR3 is TGTGCCAGCAGTGACGTCCCGGGGAGTTCGGTTAACGAGCAGTACTTC.

The chain recombines TRBV2 with TRBJ2-3; no reliable D call. From germline, CDR1 is SNHLY and CDR2 FYNNEI. The CDR3 has 13 residues. Trimming took 8 bases from V and 2 from J, leaving 11 bases between them. The CDR3 nucleotides read TGTGCCAGCGAAGAAGCTTCCACAGATACGCAGTATTTT. It is translated as CASEEASTDTQYF. The entire variable domain, with the rest obtained from reference TRBV2 and TRBJ2-3, is as follows: EPEVTQTPSHQVTQMGQEVILRCVPISNHLYFYWYRQILGQKVEFLVSFYNNEISEKSEIFDDQFSVERPDGSNFTLKIRSTKLEDSAMYFCASEEASTDTQYFGPGTRLTVL.

The rearrangement uses TRBV20-1 and TRBJ2-1; D remains unclear. Trimming left V 0 bases short and J 9 bases short, with 6 bases between. The CDR3 is 11 residues long. The germline V gene encodes CDR1 DFQATT and CDR2 SNEGSKA (reference sequence). The CDR3 reads CSARDDVEQFF. The CDR3 nucleotides read TGCAGTGCTAGAGATGACGTTGAGCAGTTCTTC.

V and J are TRBV27 and TRBJ2-5; TRBD2 is a possible D gene (6 bases). Germline values: CDR1 MNHEY, CDR2 SMNVEV (reference sequence). The V gene lost 5 bases and the J gene lost 5 bases, with 18 bases spanning the gap. The CDR3 is made up of 15 amino acids. CDR3 DNA: TGTGCCAGCAGTCCCGAAGGCCGCGGGGCGGAGACCCAGTACTTC. Its protein product is CASSPEGRGAETQYF.

This chain connects TRBV5-4 to TRBJ1-3; TRBD1 matches 9 bases. The CDR3 is 15 amino acids. The trim removed 4 bases at V and 0 bases at J, leaving 2 bases unmatched. In germline, CDR1 is SGHNT, CDR2 YYREEE (reference sequence). The CDR3, as DNA: TGTGCCAGCAGCCCACAGGGGGCCTCTGGAAACACCATATATTTT. It codes for CASSPQGASGNTIYF.

The chain recombines TRBV7-2 with TRBJ2-4; TRBD2 might be the D (6 bases). The CDR3 consists of 13 residues. With 5 bases removed from V and 7 bases from J, the gap between germline ends came to 12 bases. CDR1 is SGHTA and CDR2 is FQGNSA in the germline V gene. The CDR3 nucleotides read TGTGCCAGCAGCCCGGAGGGGCTGAACATTCAGTACTTC. The encoded protein is CASSPEGLNIQYF. Complete variable domain (other parts from reference TRBV7-2 and TRBJ2-4): GAGVSQSPSNKVTEKGKDVELRCDPISGHTALYWYRQSLGQGLEFLIYFQGNSAPDKSGLPSDRFSAERTGGSVSTLTIQRTQQEDSAVYLCASSPEGLNIQYFGAGTRLSVL.

V gene TRBV4-2 combines with J gene TRBJ1-1, with D perhaps TRBD1 (5 bases). V was pared by 0 bases and J by 8 bases, with 13 bases between. This CDR3 comprises 14 residues. The germline V gene has CDR1 LGHNA and CDR2 YNFKEQ. For the CDR3, the DNA is TGTGCCAGCAGCCAAGATCGGGGGGTCGGGGAAGCTTTCTTT. Its translation: CASSQDRGVGEAFF.

The sample holds a few counts of this clone. This chain links TRBV6-5 with TRBJ1-5; 7 nucleotides align to TRBD1. The germline V gene encodes CDR1 MNHEY and CDR2 SVGAGI. This CDR3 is 15 amino acids long. Trimming removed 6 bases from V and 2 bases from J; junction bases left unmatched: 7. The chain's CDR3 is CASRPTGARNQPQHF. CDR3 coding DNA: TGTGCCAGCAGGCCTACAGGGGCCCGCAATCAGCCCCAGCATTTT.